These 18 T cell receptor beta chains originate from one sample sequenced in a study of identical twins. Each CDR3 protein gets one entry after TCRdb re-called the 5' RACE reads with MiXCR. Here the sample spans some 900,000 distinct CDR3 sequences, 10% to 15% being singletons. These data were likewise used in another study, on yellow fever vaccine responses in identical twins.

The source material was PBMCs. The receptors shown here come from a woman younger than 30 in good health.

In nucleotides, the CDR3 is TGTGCCAGCAGTCCCCGAACCCGGGGGAATGAGCAGTTCTTC. Protein: CASSPRTRGNEQFF. V and J are TRBV12-3 or TRBV12-4 and TRBJ2-1; TRBD2 might be the D (6 bases). The CDR3 spans 14 residues. Trimming left V 5 bases short and J 7 bases short, with 15 bases between.

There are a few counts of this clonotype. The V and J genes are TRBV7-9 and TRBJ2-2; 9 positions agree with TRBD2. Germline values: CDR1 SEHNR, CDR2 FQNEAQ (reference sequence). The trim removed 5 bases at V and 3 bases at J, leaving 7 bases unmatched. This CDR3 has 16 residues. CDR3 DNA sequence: TGTGCCAGCAGCCTCCCTATAGCGGGGGACACCGGGGAGCTGTTTTTT. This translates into CASSLPIAGDTGELFF.

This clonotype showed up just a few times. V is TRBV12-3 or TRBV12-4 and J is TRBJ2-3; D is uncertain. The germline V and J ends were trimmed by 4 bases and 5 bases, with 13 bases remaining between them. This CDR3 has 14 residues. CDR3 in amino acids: CASSSPLHGDTQYF. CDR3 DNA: TGTGCCAGCAGTTCCCCCCTACACGGAGATACGCAGTATTTT.

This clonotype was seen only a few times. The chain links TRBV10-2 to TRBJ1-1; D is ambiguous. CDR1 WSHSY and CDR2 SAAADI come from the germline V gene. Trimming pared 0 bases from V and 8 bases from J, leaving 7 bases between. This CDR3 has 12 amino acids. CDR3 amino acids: CASSESMTEAFF. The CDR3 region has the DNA TGCGCCAGCAGTGAGTCGATGACGGAAGCTTTCTTT.

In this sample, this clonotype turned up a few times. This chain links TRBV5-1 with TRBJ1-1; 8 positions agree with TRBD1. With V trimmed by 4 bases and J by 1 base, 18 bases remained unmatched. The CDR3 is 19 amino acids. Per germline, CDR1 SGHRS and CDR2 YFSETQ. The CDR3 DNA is TGCGCCAGCAGCCGACCAGAAGGACAGGGTTCGTTAGCGAACACTGAAGCTTTCTTT. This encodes CASSRPEGQGSLANTEAFF.

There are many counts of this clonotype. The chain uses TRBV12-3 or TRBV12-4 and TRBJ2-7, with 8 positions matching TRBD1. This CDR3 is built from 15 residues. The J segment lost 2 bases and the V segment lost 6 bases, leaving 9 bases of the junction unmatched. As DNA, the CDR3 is TGTGCCAGCAGCCGGACCGGGACAGGAACCTACGAGCAGTACTTC. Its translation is CASSRTGTGTYEQYF.

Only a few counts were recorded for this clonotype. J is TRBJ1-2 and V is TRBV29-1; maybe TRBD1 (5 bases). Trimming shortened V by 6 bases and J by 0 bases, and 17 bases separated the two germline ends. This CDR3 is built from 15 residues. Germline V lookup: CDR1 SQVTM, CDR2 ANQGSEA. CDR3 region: CSVPTRDAANYGYTF. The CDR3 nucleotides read TGCAGCGTCCCCACTAGGGACGCGGCTAACTATGGCTACACCTTC.

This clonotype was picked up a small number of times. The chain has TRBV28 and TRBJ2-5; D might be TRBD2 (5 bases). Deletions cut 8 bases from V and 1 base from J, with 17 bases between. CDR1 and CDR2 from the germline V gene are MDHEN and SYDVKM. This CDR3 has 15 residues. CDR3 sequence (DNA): TGTGCCAGCCGGCCGCTCCTGAGGGCCCAAGAGACCCAGTACTTC. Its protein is CASRPLLRAQETQYF.

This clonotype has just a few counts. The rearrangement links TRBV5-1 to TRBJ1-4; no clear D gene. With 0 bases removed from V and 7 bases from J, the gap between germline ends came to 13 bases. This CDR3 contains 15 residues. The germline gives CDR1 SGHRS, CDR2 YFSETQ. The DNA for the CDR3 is TGCGCCAGCAGCTTGGACAGCGGATTAAGTGAAAAACTGTTTTTT. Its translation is CASSLDSGLSEKLFF.

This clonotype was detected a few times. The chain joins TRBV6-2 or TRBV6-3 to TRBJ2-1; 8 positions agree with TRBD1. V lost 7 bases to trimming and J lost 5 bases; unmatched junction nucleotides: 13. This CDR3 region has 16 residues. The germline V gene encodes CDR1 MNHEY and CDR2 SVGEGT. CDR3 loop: CASTRTPGQANNEQFF. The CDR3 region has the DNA TGTGCCAGCACCCGAACCCCGGGACAGGCGAACAATGAGCAGTTCTTC.

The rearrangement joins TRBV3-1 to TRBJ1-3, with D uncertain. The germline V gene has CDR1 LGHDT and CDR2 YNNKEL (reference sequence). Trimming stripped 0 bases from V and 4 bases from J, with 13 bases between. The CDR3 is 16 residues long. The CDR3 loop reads CASSQEFRVGGNTIYF. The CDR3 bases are TGTGCCAGCAGCCAAGAGTTTCGGGTTGGGGGAAACACCATATATTTT.

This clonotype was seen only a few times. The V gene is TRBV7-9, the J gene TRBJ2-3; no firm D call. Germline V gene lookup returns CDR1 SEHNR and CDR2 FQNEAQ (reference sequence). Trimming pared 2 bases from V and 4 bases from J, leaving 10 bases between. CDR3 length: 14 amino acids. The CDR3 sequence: CASSLKVLADTQYF. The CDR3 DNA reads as TGTGCCAGCAGCTTAAAAGTCTTAGCAGATACGCAGTATTTT.

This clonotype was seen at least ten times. Here the CDR3 DNA reads TGTGCCAGCAGTCCGAACCGGGGCCTAACCTACAATGAGCAGTTCTTC. As protein: CASSPNRGLTYNEQFF. The chain has TRBV12-3 or TRBV12-4 and TRBJ2-1; TRBD1 or TRBD2 may be the D gene (5 bases each). Trimming pared 5 bases from V and 2 bases from J, leaving 16 bases between. The CDR3 loop spans 16 amino acids.

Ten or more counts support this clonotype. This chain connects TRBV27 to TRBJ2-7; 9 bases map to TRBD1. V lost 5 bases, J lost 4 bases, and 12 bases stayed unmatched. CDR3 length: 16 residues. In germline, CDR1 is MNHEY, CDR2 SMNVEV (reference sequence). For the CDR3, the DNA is TGTGCCAGCAGTACCGCTGGGACAGGGAGCAGATACGAGCAGTACTTC. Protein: CASSTAGTGSRYEQYF.

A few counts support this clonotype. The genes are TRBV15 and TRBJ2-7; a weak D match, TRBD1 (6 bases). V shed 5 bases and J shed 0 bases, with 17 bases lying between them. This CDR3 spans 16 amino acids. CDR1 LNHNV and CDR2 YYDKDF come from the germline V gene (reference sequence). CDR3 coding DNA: TGTGCCACCAGCCCTCACAGGGATACAAGCTCCTACGAGCAGTACTTC. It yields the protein CATSPHRDTSSYEQYF.

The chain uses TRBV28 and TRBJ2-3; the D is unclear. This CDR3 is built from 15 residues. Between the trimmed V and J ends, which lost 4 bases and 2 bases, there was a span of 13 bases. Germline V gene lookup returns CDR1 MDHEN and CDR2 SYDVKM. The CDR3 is CASSSIIGSTDTQYF. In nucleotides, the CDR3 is TGTGCCAGCAGTTCCATCATAGGGTCCACAGATACGCAGTATTTT.

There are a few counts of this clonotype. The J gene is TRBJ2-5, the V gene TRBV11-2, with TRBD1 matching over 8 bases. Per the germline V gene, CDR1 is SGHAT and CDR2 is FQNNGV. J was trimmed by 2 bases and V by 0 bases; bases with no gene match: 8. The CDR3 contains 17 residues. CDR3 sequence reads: CASSLDARTGPQETQYF. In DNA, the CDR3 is TGTGCCAGCAGCTTAGATGCGCGGACAGGGCCTCAAGAGACCCAGTACTTC.

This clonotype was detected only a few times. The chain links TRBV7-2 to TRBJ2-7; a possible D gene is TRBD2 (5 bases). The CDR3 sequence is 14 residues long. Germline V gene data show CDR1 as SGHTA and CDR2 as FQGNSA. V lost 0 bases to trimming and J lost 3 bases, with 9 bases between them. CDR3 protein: CASSLAGEIYEQYF. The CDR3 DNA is TGTGCCAGCAGCTTAGCCGGGGAGATCTACGAGCAGTACTTC.